This T cell receptor beta chain comes out of a study of blood T cell repertoires in COVID-19. Across the whole study: Specimens from acute and convalescent COVID-19 originated in the United States, Italy and Spain.

Authors' methods: Amplification of reference gene primers provided the estimated nucleated cell counts. Method: immunoSEQ multiplex PCR; TCRdb's copy keeps in-frame clones and lacks some. V and J calls and clone size are those listed in that table; D and trimming were worked out from the DNA. The top ten hold about 16% of the sample, which has 70,000 or so clones, about 80% seen once. Trimming pared 5 bases from V and 9 bases from J, leaving 20 bases between. This CDR3 has 14 amino acids. Germline lookup yields CDR1 SGHVS and CDR2 FNYEAQ. The J gene is TRBJ2-7, the V gene TRBV7-6; D remains unclear. Sequenced: peripheral blood. The clonotype originates from a human donor in a cohort sampled during active COVID-19. DNA for the CDR3: TGTGCCAGCAGCGTAGACCCGGCAGCTTCAGGGCAGTACTTC. Amino acid sequence: CASSVDPAASGQYF.